What follows is one T cell receptor beta chain and its context. Its antigen is as yet unknown. The entry originates in a study of tumor-infiltrating lymphocytes in localized non-small cell lung cancer. The wider study: Some samples were collected after neoadjuvant chemotherapy; smokers, never-smokers and several histologies were included. Resected tumor was paired with non-adjacent uninvolved lung from the same patient. Study-wide findings and caveats: IM1 and IM2 tumors showed no difference in T-cell fraction. TCRbeta sequencing showed higher T cell infiltration in tumors than uninvolved lung.

With 5 bases removed from V and 2 bases from J, the gap between germline ends came to 7 bases. CDR1 and CDR2 from the germline V gene are SEHNR and FQNEAQ (reference sequence). The CDR3 is 14 amino acids. Using immunoSEQ multiplex PCR, the repertoire was profiled, and TCRdb retains in-frame clones only, with some absent. The table includes about 5,800 clones, around 65% detected once. Sample: uninvolved lung tissue not adjacent to the tumor. The chain couples TRBV7-9 to TRBJ2-6, with D unclear. The sequence came from a human donor with non-small cell lung cancer. The CDR3 bases are TGTGCCAGCAGCGCACCGGCTGGGGCCAACGTCCTGACTTTC. It encodes CASSAPAGANVLTF.